This T cell receptor (beta chain) was identified in a study of T cell responses to AZD1222 COVID-19 vaccine. Study conclusions and caveats: Repertoire collection took place solely once the T cell response had peaked. Most donors were white British and more were female, and clonal diversity was possibly underestimated.

Whether given at about 4 or about 12 weeks, second doses were pooled. TCRdb keeps only in-frame clones here, not all; method: immunoSEQ multiplex PCR. The table includes 90,000 to 150,000 clones, roughly nine tenths detected once. Concerning this clone itself: Its antigen is currently unknown.

Deletions cut 1 base from V and 7 bases from J, with 5 bases between. Germline lookup yields CDR1 GTSNPN and CDR2 SVGIG (reference sequence). The CDR3 sequence is 11 residues long. This material consisted of peripheral blood, taken 28 days after the second AZD1222 dose. This receptor was taken from an adult who received the AZD1222 COVID-19 vaccine. J is TRBJ2-1 and V is TRBV30; D not resolved. The DNA of the CDR3 is TGTGCCTGGAGTGCTACAAATGAGCAGTTCTTC. Its protein product is CAWSATNEQFF. The full variable domain, rest sourced from reference TRBV30 and TRBJ2-1, is SQTIHQWPATLVQPVGSPLSLECTVEGTSNPNLYWYRQAAGRGLQLLFYSVGIGQISSEVPQNLSASRPQDRQFILSSKKLLLSDSGFYLCAWSATNEQFFGPGTRLTVL.